The text below deals with one T cell receptor (beta chain). An end of the junction does not agree with germline; a read error may underlie this. This specimen comes from a study of response to subunit inactivated influenza vaccine. This CDR3 is 16 amino acids long. Germline-derived CDR1 and CDR2 are SGHAT and FQNNGV. TCRdb re-analysed the RT-PCR reads in MiXCR, keeping a single row per CDR3 protein. The sample yields some 600,000 distinct CDR3 sequences, about 14% seen once. The clonotype originates from a man aged 45-60 years who received an inactivated influenza vaccine. This chain links TRBV11-2 with TRBJ1-4; D ambiguous. The sample consisted of PBMCs from blood, taken 14 to 15 days before vaccination. CDR3 region: CASSEGREERYEKLLF. CDR3 DNA sequence: TGTGCCAGCAGCGAAGGGCGGGAGGAGCGCTATGAAAAACTGTTGTTT.